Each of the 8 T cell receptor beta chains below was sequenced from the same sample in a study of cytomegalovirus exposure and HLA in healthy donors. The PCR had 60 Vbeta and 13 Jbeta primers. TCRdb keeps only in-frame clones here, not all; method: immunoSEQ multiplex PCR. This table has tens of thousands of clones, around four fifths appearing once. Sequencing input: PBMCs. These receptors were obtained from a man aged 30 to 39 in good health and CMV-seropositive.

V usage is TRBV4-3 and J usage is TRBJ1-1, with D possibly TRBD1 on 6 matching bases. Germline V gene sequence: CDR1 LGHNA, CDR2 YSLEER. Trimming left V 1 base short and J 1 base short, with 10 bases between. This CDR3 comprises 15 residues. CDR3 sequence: CASSQGTDSNTEAFF. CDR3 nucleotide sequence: TGCGCCAGCAGCCAAGGGACAGACTCGAACACTGAAGCTTTCTTT.

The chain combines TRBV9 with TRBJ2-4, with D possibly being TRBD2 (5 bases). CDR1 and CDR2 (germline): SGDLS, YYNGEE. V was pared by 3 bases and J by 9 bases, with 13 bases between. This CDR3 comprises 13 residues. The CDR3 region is CASSADGVGIQYF. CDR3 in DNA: TGTGCCAGCAGCGCCGACGGGGTGGGCATTCAGTACTTC.

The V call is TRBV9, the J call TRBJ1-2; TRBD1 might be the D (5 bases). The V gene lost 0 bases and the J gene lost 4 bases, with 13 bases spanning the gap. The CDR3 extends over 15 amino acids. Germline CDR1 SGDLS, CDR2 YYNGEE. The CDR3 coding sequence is TGTGCCAGCAGCGTAGGCTCGGGGGAAAGCTATGGCTACACCTTC. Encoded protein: CASSVGSGESYGYTF.

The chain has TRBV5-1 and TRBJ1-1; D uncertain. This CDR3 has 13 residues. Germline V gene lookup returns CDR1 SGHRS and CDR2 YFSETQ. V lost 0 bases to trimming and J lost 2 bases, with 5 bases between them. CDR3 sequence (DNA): TGCGCCAGCAGCTTGGTATCTAACACTGAAGCTTTCTTT. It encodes CASSLVSNTEAFF. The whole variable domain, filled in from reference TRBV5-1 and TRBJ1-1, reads KAGVTQTPRYLIKTRGQQVTLSCSPISGHRSVSWYQQTPGQGLQFLFEYFSETQRNKGNFPGRFSGRQFSNSRSEMNVSTLELGDSALYLCASSLVSNTEAFFGQGTRLTVV.

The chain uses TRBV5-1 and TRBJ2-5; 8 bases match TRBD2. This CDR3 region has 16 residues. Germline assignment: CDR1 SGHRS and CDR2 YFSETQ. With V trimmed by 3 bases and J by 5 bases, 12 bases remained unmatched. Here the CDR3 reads CASSSVGGGPWETQYF. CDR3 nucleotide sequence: TGCGCCAGCAGCTCAGTCGGGGGGGGGCCTTGGGAGACCCAGTACTTC.

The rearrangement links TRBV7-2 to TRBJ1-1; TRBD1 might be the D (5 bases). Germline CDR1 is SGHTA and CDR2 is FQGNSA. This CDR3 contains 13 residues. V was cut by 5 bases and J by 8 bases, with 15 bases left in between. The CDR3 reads CASSPTRGFEAFF. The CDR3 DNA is TGTGCCAGCAGCCCGACTCGGGGGTTCGAAGCTTTCTTT.

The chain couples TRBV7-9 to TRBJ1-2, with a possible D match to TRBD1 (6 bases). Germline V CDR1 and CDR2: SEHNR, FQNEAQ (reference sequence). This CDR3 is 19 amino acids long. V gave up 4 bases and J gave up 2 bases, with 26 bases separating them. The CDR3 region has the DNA TGTGCCAGCAGCTCCGTCTGGGACCCCTATAGTGGGGGCAACTATGGCTACACCTTC. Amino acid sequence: CASSSVWDPYSGGNYGYTF.

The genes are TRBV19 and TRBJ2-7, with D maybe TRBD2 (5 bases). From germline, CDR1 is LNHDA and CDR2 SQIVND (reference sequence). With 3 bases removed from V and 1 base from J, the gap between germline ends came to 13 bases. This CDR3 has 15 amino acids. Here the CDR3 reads CASSIKAGTSYEQYF. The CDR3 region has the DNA TGTGCCAGTAGTATTAAGGCGGGCACTTCCTACGAGCAGTACTTC.